The 10 T cell receptor beta chains below were found in one sample sequenced in a study of shared clonotypes between healthy human individuals. Measured with immunoSEQ multiplex PCR; TCRdb has only the in-frame clones, and not every one. The sample carries around 940,000 clones, around three quarters recorded once. The sequencing input was memory CD4+ T cells sorted from blood. Regarding subset: CD45RA-negative fraction. These receptors originate from a man between 18 and 35 years old in good health.

Concerning this clone: A read error may account for a junction end that differs from germline. The chain has TRBV7-7 and TRBJ2-6; TRBD1 aligns across 8 bases. The germline CDR1 and CDR2 sequences are SSHAT and FNYEAQ (reference sequence). This CDR3 has 20 amino acids. DNA for the CDR3: TGTGCTAGCAGCTTAGCGGAAGATGGACAGGGAACGTCTGGGGCCAACGTCCTGACTTTC. It yields the protein CASSLAEDGQGTSGANVLTF. The full variable domain, rest sourced from reference TRBV7-7 and TRBJ2-6, is GAGVSQSPRYKVTKRGQDVTLRCDPISSHATLYWYQQALGQGPEFLTYFNYEAQPDKSGLPSDRFSAERPEGSISTLTIQRTEQRDSAMYRCASSLAEDGQGTSGANVLTFGAGSRLTVL.

This sequence joins TRBV4-1 and TRBJ1-2; 9 positions agree with TRBD1. This CDR3 comprises 16 residues. Germline CDR1 MGHRA, CDR2 YSYEKL. With 0 bases clipped from V and 6 bases from J, the junction kept 8 bases outside the gene matches. CDR3 loop: CASSQENRGRGNGYTF. The DNA for the CDR3 is TGCGCCAGCAGCCAAGAGAACAGGGGGCGAGGGAATGGCTACACCTTC.

This clone was seen a single time. The rearrangement uses TRBV18 and TRBJ2-5; D is ambiguous. The germline gives CDR1 KGHSH, CDR2 LQKENI. Trimming removed 0 bases at V and 1 base at J, with 6 bases between. The CDR3 extends over 14 amino acids. The CDR3 spells CASSPPTFQETQYF. The CDR3 DNA sequence: TGTGCCAGCTCACCACCGACATTCCAAGAGACCCAGTACTTC.

The rearrangement uses TRBV6-1 and TRBJ2-4; D is uncertain. V dropped 11 bases and J dropped 2 bases, with 13 bases sitting between them. The CDR3 has 13 amino acids. The germline V gene has CDR1 MNHNS and CDR2 SASEGT. The chain's CDR3 is CASWGASKNIQYF. In DNA form, the CDR3 reads TGTGCCTCCTGGGGTGCATCCAAAAACATTCAGTACTTC.

CDR3 sequence reads: CASSPDQGVLGYTF. CDR3 DNA sequence: TGCGCCAGCAGCCCAGATCAGGGGGTTTTAGGCTACACCTTC. This chain joins TRBV5-1 and TRBJ1-2, with 7 bases fitting TRBD1. The CDR3 consists of 14 residues. Germline CDR1 is SGHRS and CDR2 is YFSETQ. Unmatched junction bases numbered 11, after V lost 4 bases and J lost 8 bases.

The CDR3 here is CASSPPDTGTNTGELFF. The CDR3, as DNA: TGTGCCAGCTCACCACCGGATACAGGGACTAACACCGGGGAGCTGTTTTTT. The chain is built from TRBV18 and TRBJ2-2; the D gene could be TRBD1 or TRBD2 (6 bases each). From germline, CDR1 is KGHSH and CDR2 LQKENI. The V gene lost 0 bases and the J gene lost 2 bases, with 13 bases spanning the gap. The CDR3 has 17 amino acids.

The V call is TRBV30, the J call TRBJ2-6; 10 bases match TRBD1. The CDR3 has 15 amino acids. V lost 7 bases, J lost 0 bases, and 3 bases stayed unmatched. The germline V gene encodes CDR1 GTSNPN and CDR2 SVGIG (reference sequence). The CDR3 loop is CAYGQGGSGANVLTF. Here the CDR3 DNA reads TGTGCCTACGGACAGGGGGGCTCTGGGGCCAACGTCCTGACTTTC. Full variable domain (remainder filled in from reference TRBV30 and TRBJ2-6): SQTIHQWPATLVQPVGSPLSLECTVEGTSNPNLYWYRQAAGRGLQLLFYSVGIGQISSEVPQNLSASRPQDRQFILSSKKLLLSDSGFYLCAYGQGGSGANVLTFGAGSRLTVL.

This clone has a handful of counts. The chain links TRBV6-1 to TRBJ1-5; D gene unclear. Trimming took 6 bases from V and 0 from J, leaving 12 bases between them. Germline values: CDR1 MNHNS, CDR2 SASEGT. The CDR3 consists of 15 residues. The CDR3 sequence is CASSPQVNSNQPQHF. CDR3 bases: TGTGCCAGCAGCCCCCAGGTGAATAGCAATCAGCCCCAGCATTTT.

The rearrangement uses TRBV19 and TRBJ1-2; D call uncertain. V lost 7 bases and J 4 bases, leaving 19 bases between the germline ends. The CDR3 is 15 residues long. Germline CDR1 and CDR2: LNHDA and SQIVND (reference sequence). CDR3 amino acids: CASNPGAISLYGYTF. As DNA, the CDR3 is TGTGCCAGTAACCCTGGAGCCATTAGCCTCTATGGCTACACCTTC. Based on the CDR3 plus reference TRBV19 and TRBJ1-2, the full variable domain is DGGITQSPKYLFRKEGQNVTLSCEQNLNHDAMYWYRQDPGQGLRLIYYSQIVNDFQKGDIAEGYSVSREKKESFPLTVTSAQKNPTAFYLCASNPGAISLYGYTFGSGTRLTVV.

This clone came up a few times. The V call is TRBV14, the J call TRBJ1-4, with D uncertain. V was clipped by 1 base and J by 0 bases, with 9 bases between them. CDR3 length: 16 amino acids. Germline V CDR1 and CDR2: SGHDN, FVKESK. For the CDR3, the DNA is TGTGCCAGCAGCCAAGTTTCGCTGCCAACTAATGAAAAACTGTTTTTT. This translates into CASSQVSLPTNEKLFF.